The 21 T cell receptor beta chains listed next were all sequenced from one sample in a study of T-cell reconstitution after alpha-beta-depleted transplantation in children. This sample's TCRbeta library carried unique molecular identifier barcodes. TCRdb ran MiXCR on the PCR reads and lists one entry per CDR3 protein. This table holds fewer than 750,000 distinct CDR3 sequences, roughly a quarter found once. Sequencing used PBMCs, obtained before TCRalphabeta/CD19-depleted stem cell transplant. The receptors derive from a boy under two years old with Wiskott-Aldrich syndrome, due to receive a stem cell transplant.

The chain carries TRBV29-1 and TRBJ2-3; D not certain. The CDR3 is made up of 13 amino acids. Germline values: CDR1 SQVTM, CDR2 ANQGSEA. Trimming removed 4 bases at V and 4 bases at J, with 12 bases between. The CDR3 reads CSVAGPKADTQYF. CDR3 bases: TGCAGCGTTGCGGGCCCAAAGGCAGATACGCAGTATTTT.

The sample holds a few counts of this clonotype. The CDR3 loop reads CASSLIRTGYIQETQYF. The CDR3 DNA follows: TGTGCCAGCAGTTTAATCAGGACAGGGTACATTCAAGAGACCCAGTACTTC. The V call is TRBV28, the J call TRBJ2-5, with 8 bases matching TRBD1. Germline CDR1 is MDHEN and CDR2 is SYDVKM. CDR3 size: 17 residues. With 2 bases clipped from V and 2 bases from J, the junction kept 10 bases outside the gene matches.

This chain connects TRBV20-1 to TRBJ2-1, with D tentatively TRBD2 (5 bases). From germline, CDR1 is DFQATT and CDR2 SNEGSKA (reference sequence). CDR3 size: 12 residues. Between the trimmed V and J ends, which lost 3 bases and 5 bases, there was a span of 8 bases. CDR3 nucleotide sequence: TGCAGTGCTAGCGACGGGGACAATGAGCAGTTCTTC. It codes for CSASDGDNEQFF.

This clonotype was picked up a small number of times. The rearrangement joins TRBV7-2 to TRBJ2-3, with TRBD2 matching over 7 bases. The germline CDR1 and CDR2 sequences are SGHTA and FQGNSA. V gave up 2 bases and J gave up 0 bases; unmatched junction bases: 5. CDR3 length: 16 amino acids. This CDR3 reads CASSLYGGLSTDTQYF. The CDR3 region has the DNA TGTGCCAGCAGCTTATATGGGGGACTAAGCACAGATACGCAGTATTTT.

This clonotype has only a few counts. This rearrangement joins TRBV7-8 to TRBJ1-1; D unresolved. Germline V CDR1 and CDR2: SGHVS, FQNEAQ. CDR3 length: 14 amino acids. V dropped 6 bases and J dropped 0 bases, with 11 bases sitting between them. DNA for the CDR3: TGTGCCAGCAGTCGGCTTAAGATGAACACTGAAGCTTTCTTT. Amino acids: CASSRLKMNTEAFF.

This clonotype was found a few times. The CDR3 spells CASSLEGLAGGPCSYEQFF. CDR3 DNA sequence: TGTGCCAGCAGCTTGGAGGGACTAGCGGGAGGGCCGTGTTCTTACGAGCAGTTCTTC. This chain uses TRBV5-4 with TRBJ2-1; 16 nucleotides align to TRBD2. V lost 0 bases to trimming and J lost 10 bases; unmatched junction nucleotides: 13. The CDR3 is made up of 19 amino acids. The germline V gene encodes CDR1 SGHNT and CDR2 YYREEE (reference sequence).

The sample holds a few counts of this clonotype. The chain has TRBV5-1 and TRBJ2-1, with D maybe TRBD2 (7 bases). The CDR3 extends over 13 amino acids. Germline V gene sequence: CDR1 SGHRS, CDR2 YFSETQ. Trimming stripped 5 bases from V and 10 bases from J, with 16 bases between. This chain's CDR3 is CASSLAAGVEQFF. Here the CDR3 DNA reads TGCGCCAGCAGTCTAGCGGCAGGGGTCGAGCAGTTCTTC.

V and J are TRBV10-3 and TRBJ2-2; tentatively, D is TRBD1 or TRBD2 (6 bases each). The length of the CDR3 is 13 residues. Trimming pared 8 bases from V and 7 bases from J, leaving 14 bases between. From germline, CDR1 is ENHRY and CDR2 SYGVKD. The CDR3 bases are TGTGCCATCTCTCGGGGGCTCGGCGGGGAGCTGTTTTTT. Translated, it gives CAISRGLGGELFF.

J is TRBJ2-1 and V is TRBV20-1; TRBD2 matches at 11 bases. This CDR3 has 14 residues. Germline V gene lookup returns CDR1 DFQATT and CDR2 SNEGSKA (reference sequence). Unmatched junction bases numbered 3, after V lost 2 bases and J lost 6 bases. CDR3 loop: CSARPGTSGNEQFF. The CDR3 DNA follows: TGCAGTGCTAGACCCGGGACTAGCGGCAATGAGCAGTTCTTC.

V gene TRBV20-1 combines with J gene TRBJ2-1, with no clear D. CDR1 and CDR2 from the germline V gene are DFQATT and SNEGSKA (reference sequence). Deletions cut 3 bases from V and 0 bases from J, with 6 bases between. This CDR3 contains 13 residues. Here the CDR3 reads CSASRLSYNEQFF. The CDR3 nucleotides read TGCAGTGCTAGTCGCCTCTCCTACAATGAGCAGTTCTTC.

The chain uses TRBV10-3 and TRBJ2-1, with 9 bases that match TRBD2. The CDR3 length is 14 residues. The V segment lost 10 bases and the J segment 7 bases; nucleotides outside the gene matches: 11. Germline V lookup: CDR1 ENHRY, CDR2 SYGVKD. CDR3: CATAIAGADNEQFF. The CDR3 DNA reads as TGTGCCACAGCTATAGCGGGAGCGGATAATGAGCAGTTCTTC.

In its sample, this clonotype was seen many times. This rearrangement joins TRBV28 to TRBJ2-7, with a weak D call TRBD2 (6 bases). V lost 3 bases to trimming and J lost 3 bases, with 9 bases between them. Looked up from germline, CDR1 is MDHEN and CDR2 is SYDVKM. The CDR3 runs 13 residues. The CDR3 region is CASSLGGFYEQYF. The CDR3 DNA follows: TGTGCCAGCAGTTTGGGGGGATTCTACGAGCAGTACTTC.

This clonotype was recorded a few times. CDR3 amino acids: CASSNLDTDTQYF. The CDR3 bases are TGTGCCAGCAGCAACTTAGACACAGATACGCAGTATTTT. The rearrangement joins TRBV27 to TRBJ2-3; D gene unclear. The CDR3 totals 13 residues. The germline V gene has CDR1 MNHEY and CDR2 SMNVEV (reference sequence). Trimming took off 6 bases at V and 2 bases at J, with 9 bases between the two ends.

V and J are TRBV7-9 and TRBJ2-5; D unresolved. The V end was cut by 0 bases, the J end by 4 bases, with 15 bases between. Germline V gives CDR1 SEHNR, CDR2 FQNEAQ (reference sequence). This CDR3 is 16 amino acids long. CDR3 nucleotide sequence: TGTGCCAGCAGCTTAGCTCCCGGATTGGTTGGAGAGACCCAGTACTTC. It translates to CASSLAPGLVGETQYF.

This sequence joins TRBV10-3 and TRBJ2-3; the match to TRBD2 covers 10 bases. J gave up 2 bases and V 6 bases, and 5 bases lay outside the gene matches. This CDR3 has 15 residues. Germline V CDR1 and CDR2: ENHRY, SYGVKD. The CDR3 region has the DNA TGTGCCATCAGCAAGCGGGAGGGCCCCACAGATACGCAGTATTTT. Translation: CAISKREGPTDTQYF.

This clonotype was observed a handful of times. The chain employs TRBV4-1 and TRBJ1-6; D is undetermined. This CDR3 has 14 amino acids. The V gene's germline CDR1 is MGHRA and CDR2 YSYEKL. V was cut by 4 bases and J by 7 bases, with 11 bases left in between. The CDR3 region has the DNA TGCGCCAGCAGCCCCCAGGAAATCAATTCACCCCTCCACTTT. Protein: CASSPQEINSPLHF.

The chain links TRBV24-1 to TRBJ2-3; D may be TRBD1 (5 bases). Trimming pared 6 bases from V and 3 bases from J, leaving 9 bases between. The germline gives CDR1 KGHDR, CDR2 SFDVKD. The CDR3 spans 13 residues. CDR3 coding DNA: TGTGCCACCAGTAACCCAGGGACAGATACGCAGTATTTT. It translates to CATSNPGTDTQYF.

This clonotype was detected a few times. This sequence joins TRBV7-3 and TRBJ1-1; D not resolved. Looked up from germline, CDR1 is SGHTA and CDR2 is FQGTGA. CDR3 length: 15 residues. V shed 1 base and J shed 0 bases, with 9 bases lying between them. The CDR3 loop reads CASSLSVQLNTEAFF. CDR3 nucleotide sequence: TGTGCCAGCAGCTTAAGCGTACAGCTGAACACTGAAGCTTTCTTT. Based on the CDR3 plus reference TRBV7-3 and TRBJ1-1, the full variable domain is GAGVSQTPSNKVTEKGKYVELRCDPISGHTALYWYRQSLGQGPEFLIYFQGTGAADDSGLPNDRFFAVRPEGSVSTLKIQRTERGDSAVYLCASSLSVQLNTEAFFGQGTRLTVV.

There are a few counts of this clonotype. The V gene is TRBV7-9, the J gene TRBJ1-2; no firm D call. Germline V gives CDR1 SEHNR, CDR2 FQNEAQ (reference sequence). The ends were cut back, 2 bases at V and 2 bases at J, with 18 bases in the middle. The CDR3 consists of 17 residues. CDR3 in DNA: TGTGCCAGCAGCTTAACCGTCCTGGCGGAGGCAAACTATGGCTACACCTTC. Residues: CASSLTVLAEANYGYTF. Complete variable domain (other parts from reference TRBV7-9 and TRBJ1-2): DTGVSQNPRHKITKRGQNVTFRCDPISEHNRLYWYRQTLGQGPEFLTYFQNEAQLEKSRLLSDRFSAERPKGSFSTLEIQRTEQGDSAMYLCASSLTVLAEANYGYTFGSGTRLTVV.

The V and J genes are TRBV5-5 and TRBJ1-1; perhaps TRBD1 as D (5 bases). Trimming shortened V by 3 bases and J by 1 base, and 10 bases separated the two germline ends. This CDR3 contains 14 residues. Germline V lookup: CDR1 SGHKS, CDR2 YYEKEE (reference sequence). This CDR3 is CASSSGTWNTEAFF. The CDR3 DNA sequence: TGTGCCAGCAGCTCCGGGACTTGGAACACTGAAGCTTTCTTT. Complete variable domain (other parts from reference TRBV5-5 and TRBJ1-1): DAGVTQSPTHLIKTRGQQVTLRCSPISGHKSVSWYQQVLGQGPQFIFQYYEKEERGRGNFPDRFSARQFPNYSSELNVNALLLGDSALYLCASSSGTWNTEAFFGQGTRLTVV.

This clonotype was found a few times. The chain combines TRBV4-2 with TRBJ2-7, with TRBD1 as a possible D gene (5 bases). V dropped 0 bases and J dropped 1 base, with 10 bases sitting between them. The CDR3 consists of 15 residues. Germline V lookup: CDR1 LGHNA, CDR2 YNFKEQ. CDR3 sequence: CASSQDIQASYEQYF. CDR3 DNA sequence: TGTGCCAGCAGCCAAGATATACAGGCTTCCTACGAGCAGTACTTC.